The next 12 T cell receptor beta chains were all read from a single sample in a study of regulatory T cells in long-lasting Graves disease. Through Arm-PCR of CDR3 regions and iRepertoire HTBI primers, TCR beta libraries were built. In TCRdb, the multiplex PCR reads were re-called with MiXCR into one record per CDR3 protein. The top ten hold about 12% of the sample, which has 550,000 to 650,000 distinct CDR3 sequences, roughly 15% seen once. As for time point: newly diagnosed GD, antithyroid drugs for less than 3 months. PBMCs were the source of the RNA used for TCR sequencing. The sample was also reused in another study, on T cells in Graves' hyperthyroidism and ophthalmopathy.

Sample: peripheral blood mononuclear cells (PBMCs), taken at new diagnosis, from a patient treated with antithyroid drugs. The receptor set was obtained from a man aged 18-30 years with Graves disease.

The chain uses TRBV20-1 and TRBJ2-1; D perhaps matches TRBD1 (6 bases). The CDR3 contains 12 residues. Germline CDR1 reads DFQATT; CDR2 reads SNEGSKA (reference sequence). The ends were cut back, 4 bases at V and 8 bases at J, with 12 bases in the middle. The CDR3 region has the DNA TGCAGTGCTAAAAGGGGGATTGATGAGCAGTTCTTC. Its translation is CSAKRGIDEQFF.

The chain links TRBV27 to TRBJ2-7, with a possible D match to TRBD2 (6 bases). This CDR3 has 15 residues. The V end was cut by 3 bases, the J end by 2 bases, with 14 bases between. Germline assignment: CDR1 MNHEY and CDR2 SMNVEV (reference sequence). The CDR3 reads CASSFQGRGAYEQYF. CDR3 bases: TGTGCCAGCAGTTTCCAGGGCCGCGGGGCCTACGAGCAGTACTTC.

This clonotype was seen just once. A much more abundant neighbour one base away suggests this may be a read error. This rearrangement joins TRBV28 to TRBJ1-1; TRBD1 matches at 9 bases. CDR1 MDHEN and CDR2 SYDVKM come from the germline V gene. The CDR3 is 13 residues long. Written as DNA, the CDR3 is TGTGCCAGCAGGGAAATACAGGGGGCTGGGGCTTCCTTT. Amino acid sequence: CASREIQGAGASF.

This clonotype was observed a few times. The chain employs TRBV9 and TRBJ2-7, with 7 nucleotides matching TRBD2. The V gene's germline CDR1 is SGDLS and CDR2 YYNGEE. The CDR3 extends over 15 amino acids. V gave up 2 bases and J gave up 2 bases; unmatched junction bases: 7. CDR3 sequence: CASSVGGGATYEQYF. In nucleotides, the CDR3 is TGTGCCAGCAGCGTGGGCGGGGGAGCTACCTACGAGCAGTACTTC.

This clonotype was detected many times. The chain recombines TRBV3-1 with TRBJ1-2; D is undetermined. There are 17 residues in the CDR3. The germline gives CDR1 LGHDT, CDR2 YNNKEL (reference sequence). The V and J ends lost 1 base and 3 bases respectively, with 18 bases between them. CDR3 amino acids: CASSQAGTASWDYGYTF. The CDR3 region has the DNA TGTGCCAGCAGCCAAGCGGGAACGGCCAGTTGGGACTATGGCTACACCTTC.

This clonotype was observed at least ten times. The chain recombines TRBV7-9 with TRBJ2-7, with D possibly being TRBD2 (5 bases). Germline CDR1 reads SEHNR; CDR2 reads FQNEAQ (reference sequence). The CDR3 has 14 residues. V was clipped by 1 base and J by 2 bases, with 9 bases between them. The CDR3 loop reads CASSLVGVPYEQYF. In DNA, the CDR3 is TGTGCCAGCAGCTTAGTGGGAGTTCCCTACGAGCAGTACTTC.

The rearrangement links TRBV6-2 or TRBV6-3 to TRBJ2-7, with D unresolved. Germline CDR1 MNHEY, CDR2 SVGEGT. The CDR3 has 12 amino acids. Trimming removed 4 bases from V and 3 bases from J, with 7 bases in between. The CDR3 bases are TGTGCCAGCAGTTTACAGCACTACGAGCAGTACTTC. Protein sequence: CASSLQHYEQYF.

This clonotype has ten or more counts. The V and J genes are TRBV10-3 and TRBJ2-1, with 12 bases lining up with TRBD2. This CDR3 is built from 14 residues. V trimming: 4 bases; J trimming: 7 bases; junction bases outside the gene matches: 2. Germline values: CDR1 ENHRY, CDR2 SYGVKD. The CDR3 coding sequence is TGTGCCATCAGTGGACTAGCGGGAGAGAATGAGCAGTTCTTC. Protein product: CAISGLAGENEQFF.

This clonotype was seen repeatedly, ten times or more. V gene TRBV5-1 combines with J gene TRBJ2-1, with 10 bases lining up with TRBD2. Germline assignment: CDR1 SGHRS and CDR2 YFSETQ. Losses at the gene ends were 3 bases for V and 7 bases for J; bases not matched to a gene: 4. This CDR3 region has 14 residues. The CDR3 is CASSSLAGDNEQFF. In DNA, the CDR3 is TGCGCCAGCAGCTCCCTAGCGGGAGATAATGAGCAGTTCTTC. Full variable domain (missing parts from reference TRBV5-1 and TRBJ2-1): KAGVTQTPRYLIKTRGQQVTLSCSPISGHRSVSWYQQTPGQGLQFLFEYFSETQRNKGNFPGRFSGRQFSNSRSEMNVSTLELGDSALYLCASSSLAGDNEQFFGPGTRLTVL.

This clonotype was seen ten or more times. In nucleotides, the CDR3 is TGTGCCTGGAGTTGGACTAGCGGGAAGGTCGAGCAGTACTTC. Protein: CAWSWTSGKVEQYF. The gene calls are TRBV30 and TRBJ2-7, with TRBD2 matching over 12 bases. The V segment lost 2 bases and the J segment 6 bases; nucleotides outside the gene matches: 5. The CDR3 is 14 amino acids. Germline assignment: CDR1 GTSNPN and CDR2 SVGIG (reference sequence).

This clonotype has ten or more counts. This sequence joins TRBV19 and TRBJ1-2; D might be TRBD1 (5 bases). CDR1 LNHDA and CDR2 SQIVND come from the germline V gene (reference sequence). The CDR3 loop spans 16 amino acids. The V and J ends lost 1 base and 6 bases respectively, with 18 bases between them. In nucleotides, the CDR3 is TGTGCCAGTAGTATAGCCCAAGGCAGGGCAACGGATGGCTACACCTTC. This translates into CASSIAQGRATDGYTF.

This clonotype was observed a few times. V gene TRBV29-1 combines with J gene TRBJ2-1; 13 nucleotides match TRBD2. V trimming: 7 bases; J trimming: 0 bases; junction bases outside the gene matches: 9. CDR1 SQVTM and CDR2 ANQGSEA come from the germline V gene. The CDR3 covers 17 residues. The CDR3: CSATTSGRGSSYNEQFF. Here the CDR3 DNA reads TGCAGCGCCACCACTAGCGGGAGGGGGAGCTCCTACAATGAGCAGTTCTTC.